Following are 27 T cell receptor beta chains from one sample sequenced in a study of breast tumors, draining lymph nodes, adjacent tissues. TCRdb re-derived calls from the multiplex PCR reads in MiXCR, one entry per CDR3 protein. This table holds 200,000 or so distinct CDR3 sequences, about 32% found once. The lymph nodes were axillary draining lymph nodes from breast cancer patients. Sequencing was performed on axillary lymph node tissue. These receptors all stem from a female donor with breast cancer. Some clones in this sample may be carry-over from other donors' samples.

At least ten counts were recorded for this clonotype. V gene TRBV6-2 or TRBV6-3 combines with J gene TRBJ1-2; maybe TRBD1 (6 bases). With 6 bases removed from V and 4 bases from J, the gap between germline ends came to 9 bases. There are 12 residues in the CDR3. CDR1 MNHEY and CDR2 SVGEGT come from the germline V gene. CDR3 in amino acids: CASRQGAYGYTF. The CDR3 DNA reads as TGTGCCAGCAGACAGGGAGCCTATGGCTACACCTTC.

Turning to this clonotype: Germline is not matched at one junction end, which may reflect a read error. V and J are TRBV6-5 and TRBJ1-6, with 7 bases that match TRBD1. The CDR3 length is 17 residues. CDR1 and CDR2 (germline): MNHEY, SVGAGI. The CDR3 sequence: CASSHSNRGNKNSPLHF. The CDR3 DNA is TGTGCCAGCAGTCACTCGAACAGGGGTAATAAAAATTCACCCCTCCACTTT.

This clonotype was detected ten times or more. V is TRBV5-1 and J is TRBJ2-3, with D possibly being TRBD1 (7 bases). From germline, CDR1 is SGHRS and CDR2 YFSETQ. Trimming took 1 base from V and 6 from J, leaving 15 bases between them. The CDR3 contains 15 residues. In nucleotides, the CDR3 is TGCGCCAGCAGCTTGACACAGGGGAGCGGGGATACGCAGTATTTT. It translates to CASSLTQGSGDTQYF.

This clonotype has only a few counts. The V call is TRBV20-1, the J call TRBJ2-1; 9 positions match TRBD2. V lost 0 bases and J lost 10; bases outside the gene matches: 7. The CDR3 sequence is 14 residues long. Germline loops: CDR1 DFQATT, CDR2 SNEGSKA (reference sequence). CDR3 in amino acids: CSARDNLAGTEQFF. DNA for the CDR3: TGCAGTGCTAGAGATAACCTAGCGGGGACGGAGCAGTTCTTC.

This clonotype showed up many times. V usage is TRBV11-2 and J usage is TRBJ2-5; perhaps TRBD1 as D (6 bases). Germline V gene lookup returns CDR1 SGHAT and CDR2 FQNNGV. Trimming pared 5 bases from V and 1 base from J, leaving 11 bases between. The CDR3 spans 14 residues. The CDR3 coding sequence is TGTGCCAGCAGCATAACAGGGATCCAAGAGACCCAGTACTTC. Encoded protein: CASSITGIQETQYF.

Written as DNA, the CDR3 is TGTGCCAGCAGTTACTCGAAAGGATGGGGCGAGCAGTACTTC. Its translation: CASSYSKGWGEQYF. V is TRBV6-2 or TRBV6-3 and J is TRBJ2-7, with D hard to call. V lost 0 bases to trimming and J lost 6 bases, with 12 bases between them. Germline V gene sequence: CDR1 MNHEY, CDR2 SVGEGT. The CDR3 is 14 residues long.

The chain is built from TRBV12-3 or TRBV12-4 and TRBJ2-1, with D perhaps matching TRBD1 (6 bases). This CDR3 region has 14 residues. V lost 1 base and J lost 4, with 8 bases in between. The CDR3 bases are TGTGCCAGCAGTTTAGGACAGGATTACAATGAGCAGTTCTTC. Protein product: CASSLGQDYNEQFF.

This clonotype was picked up a small number of times. The chain employs TRBV6-1 and TRBJ2-1; maybe TRBD1 (7 bases). The CDR3 consists of 16 residues. The germline V gene encodes CDR1 MNHNS and CDR2 SASEGT. V was shortened by 8 bases and J by 0 bases, with 17 bases between the two germline ends. For the CDR3, the DNA is TGTGCCAGCGTGGCGGGGACAGCAAGCTCCTACAATGAGCAGTTCTTC. Translated, it gives CASVAGTASSYNEQFF.

About this clonotype: A much larger clone lies a single base off, so this may be a read error. The chain couples TRBV18 to TRBJ2-1; TRBD2 matches 10 bases. There are 17 residues in the CDR3. Trimming removed 5 bases from V and 4 bases from J; junction bases left unmatched: 11. The germline V gene has CDR1 KGHSH and CDR2 LQKENI. In DNA, the CDR3 is TGTGCCAGCTCAACTTCTAGTGGACTAGCGGCATACAATGAGCAGTTCTTC. It translates to CASSTSSGLAAYNEQFF. Drawing the rest from reference TRBV18 and TRBJ2-1, the complete variable domain is NAGVMQNPRHLVRRRGQEARLRCSPMKGHSHVYWYRQLPEEGLKFMVYLQKENIIDESGMPKERFSAEFPKEGPSILRIQQVVRGDSAAYFCASSTSSGLAAYNEQFFGPGTRLTVL.

The J gene is TRBJ1-1, the V gene TRBV6-4; no clear D. Germline assignment: CDR1 MRHNA and CDR2 SNTAGT. V gave up 3 bases and J gave up 0 bases, with 8 bases separating them. CDR3 length equals 14 residues. The CDR3 loop is CASSETGMNTEAFF. The CDR3 coding sequence is TGTGCCAGCAGTGAGACCGGGATGAACACTGAAGCTTTCTTT.

Ten or more counts support this clonotype. The V and J genes are TRBV10-2 and TRBJ2-2, with 8 nucleotides matching TRBD1. Germline trimming cut 4 bases from V and 7 bases from J; bases unmatched to any gene: 2. This CDR3 contains 13 residues. Germline CDR1 is WSHSY and CDR2 is SAAADI. The CDR3 coding sequence is TGCGCCAGCAGTGGTACAGGGGGCGGGGAGCTGTTTTTT. Protein sequence: CASSGTGGGELFF.

This clonotype was detected many times. The rearrangement links TRBV30 to TRBJ1-2; tentative D call: TRBD1 (5 bases). The V end was cut by 2 bases, the J end by 2 bases, with 6 bases between. The CDR3 has 12 amino acids. The germline CDR1 and CDR2 sequences are GTSNPN and SVGIG (reference sequence). The CDR3 bases are TGTGCCTGGAGTCCAGGGAACTATGGCTACACCTTC. It encodes CAWSPGNYGYTF.

This clonotype occurred a few times. The chain recombines TRBV3-1 with TRBJ1-6; perhaps TRBD1 as D (6 bases). Germline V gene lookup returns CDR1 LGHDT and CDR2 YNNKEL (reference sequence). Trimming removed 1 base at V and 9 bases at J, with 7 bases between. The CDR3 loop spans 13 amino acids. The CDR3 sequence is CASSQGTASPLHF. The DNA for the CDR3 is TGTGCCAGCAGCCAAGGGACAGCTTCACCCCTCCACTTT.

This chain joins TRBV12-3 or TRBV12-4 and TRBJ1-2, with TRBD1 matching over 9 bases. CDR3 length equals 14 residues. V was clipped by 5 bases and J by 7 bases; unmatched bases: 8. This chain's CDR3 is CASSPGQGAGGYTF. The CDR3 nucleotides are TGTGCCAGCAGTCCGGGACAGGGAGCGGGTGGCTACACCTTC.

The chain joins TRBV25-1 to TRBJ2-3, with 8 bases fitting TRBD2. This CDR3 comprises 15 residues. CDR1 is MGHDK, CDR2 SYGVNS, per germline. CDR3 in DNA: TGTGCTAGCCCCCCCCGGGGGGGAAGCACAGATACGCAGTATTTT. Its protein product is CASPPRGGSTDTQYF.

The sample holds many counts of this clonotype. V is TRBV20-1 and J is TRBJ2-2, with D unclear. Germline CDR1 DFQATT, CDR2 SNEGSKA (reference sequence). The CDR3 totals 14 residues. Trimming took off 0 bases at V and 1 base at J, with 6 bases between the two ends. Here the CDR3 reads CSARDPLNTGELFF. In nucleotides, the CDR3 is TGCAGTGCTAGAGATCCCCTGAACACCGGGGAGCTGTTTTTT.

This clonotype was seen at least ten times. The rearrangement joins TRBV2 to TRBJ2-4; possibly TRBD1 for D (6 bases). This CDR3 comprises 13 residues. In germline, CDR1 is SNHLY, CDR2 FYNNEI. With 3 bases removed from V and 7 bases from J, the gap between germline ends came to 10 bases. In nucleotides, the CDR3 is TGTGCCAGCAGTGACTGGGGGCGGAACATTCAGTACTTC. This translates into CASSDWGRNIQYF.

A remark on this clonotype: A much larger clone differs by one base, so this may be a read error. This chain connects TRBV6-1 to TRBJ2-7; D is ambiguous. V gave up 8 bases and J gave up 6 bases, with 17 bases separating them. CDR3 length: 13 residues. Per germline, CDR1 MNHNS and CDR2 SASEGT. The CDR3 sequence is CASYQEFSGEQYF. For the CDR3, the DNA is TGTGCCAGCTACCAAGAGTTCTCGGGCGAGCAGTACTTC.

The V gene is TRBV28, the J gene TRBJ2-2; 14 bases fit TRBD2. There are 16 residues in the CDR3. V shed 10 bases and J 3 bases; nucleotides not matched to a gene: 7. CDR1 and CDR2 from the germline V gene are MDHEN and SYDVKM. CDR3 residues: CATTRGLAGDTGELFF. The CDR3 DNA follows: TGTGCCACCACGAGGGGACTAGCGGGAGACACCGGGGAGCTGTTTTTT. Full variable domain (rest looked up from reference TRBV28 and TRBJ2-2): DVKVTQSSRYLVKRTGEKVFLECVQDMDHENMFWYRQDPGLGLRLIYFSYDVKMKEKGDIPEGYSVSREKKERFSLILESASTNQTSMYLCATTRGLAGDTGELFFGEGSRLTVL.

Of note for this clonotype: A read error may account for a junction end that differs from germline. V is TRBV6-5 and J is TRBJ1-5, with D possibly matching TRBD1 (6 bases). The CDR3 is 16 amino acids. Germline CDR1 is MNHEY and CDR2 is SVGAGI. This chain's CDR3 is CASSHSSRGGNQPQHF. DNA for the CDR3: TGTGCCAGCAGTCACTCGAGTAGGGGGGGAAATCAGCCCCAGCATTTT.

This clonotype was found many times. In DNA, the CDR3 is TGCGCCAGCAGCTTGGTATGGGTTCCCGGGGAGCTGTTTTTT. Translation: CASSLVWVPGELFF. This rearrangement joins TRBV5-1 to TRBJ2-2, with unresolved D. V was shortened by 0 bases and J by 6 bases, with 9 bases between the two germline ends. The CDR3 loop spans 14 amino acids. The germline V gene encodes CDR1 SGHRS and CDR2 YFSETQ.

The chain couples TRBV30 to TRBJ2-6; TRBD1 might be the D (5 bases). The CDR3 sequence is 18 residues long. CDR1 GTSNPN and CDR2 SVGIG come from the germline V gene (reference sequence). V lost 2 bases to trimming and J lost 0 bases, with 17 bases between them. CDR3 residues: CAWSHDSLGASGANVLTF. Here the CDR3 DNA reads TGTGCCTGGAGTCACGACAGTCTAGGGGCCTCTGGGGCCAACGTCCTGACTTTC.

This clonotype was counted at least ten times. The gene calls are TRBV7-3 and TRBJ2-1, with 12 positions matching TRBD1. The junction had 21 bases not matched to a gene; V was cut back by 3 bases and J by 3 bases. The CDR3 contains 22 residues. Germline V gene lookup returns CDR1 SGHTA and CDR2 FQGTGA. CDR3 bases: TGTGCCAGCAGCTTGGGACAGGGGGCTGGTAGCGGGGGGCGAAACTTCTACAATGAGCAGTTCTTC. Protein sequence: CASSLGQGAGSGGRNFYNEQFF.

This clonotype was seen at least ten times. The chain couples TRBV20-1 to TRBJ2-7, with TRBD1 identical over 11 bases. The germline CDR1 and CDR2 sequences are DFQATT and SNEGSKA (reference sequence). The CDR3 totals 14 residues. Trimming removed 4 bases from V and 6 bases from J; junction bases left unmatched: 8. In DNA, the CDR3 is TGCAGTGCTACACGACCGGGACAGGGGGGCGAGCAGTACTTC. Amino acid sequence: CSATRPGQGGEQYF.

The chain links TRBV24-1 to TRBJ2-3; TRBD2 might be the D (7 bases). Germline loops: CDR1 KGHDR, CDR2 SFDVKD. V was cut by 11 bases and J by 4 bases, with 24 bases left in between. This CDR3 is 16 amino acids long. The CDR3 DNA reads TGTGCCAGCAGCTTAGGGGGGGGGCTAGGGGCAGATACGCAGTATTTT. The encoded protein is CASSLGGGLGADTQYF.

Regarding this clonotype: A much larger clone lies a single base off, so this may be a read error. In DNA, the CDR3 is TGTGCCAGCAGCTCGGCTGGCGCAAGCACAGATACGCAGTATTTT. It encodes CASSSAGASTDTQYF. The chain recombines TRBV5-8 with TRBJ2-3; D gene uncertain. Germline V gene sequence: CDR1 SGHTS, CDR2 YDEGEE. The CDR3 covers 15 residues. Trimming shortened V by 3 bases and J by 0 bases, and 11 bases separated the two germline ends.

Ten or more counts support this clonotype. The chain is built from TRBV24-1 and TRBJ2-3; D is tentatively TRBD1 or TRBD2 (6 bases each). CDR3 length equals 18 residues. Germline V gives CDR1 KGHDR, CDR2 SFDVKD. Trimming took off 4 bases at V and 6 bases at J, with 25 bases between the two ends. The CDR3 spells CATSEGLLGGGGVDTQYF. The CDR3 bases are TGTGCCACCAGTGAGGGACTTCTGGGGGGCGGTGGGGTGGATACGCAGTATTTT.